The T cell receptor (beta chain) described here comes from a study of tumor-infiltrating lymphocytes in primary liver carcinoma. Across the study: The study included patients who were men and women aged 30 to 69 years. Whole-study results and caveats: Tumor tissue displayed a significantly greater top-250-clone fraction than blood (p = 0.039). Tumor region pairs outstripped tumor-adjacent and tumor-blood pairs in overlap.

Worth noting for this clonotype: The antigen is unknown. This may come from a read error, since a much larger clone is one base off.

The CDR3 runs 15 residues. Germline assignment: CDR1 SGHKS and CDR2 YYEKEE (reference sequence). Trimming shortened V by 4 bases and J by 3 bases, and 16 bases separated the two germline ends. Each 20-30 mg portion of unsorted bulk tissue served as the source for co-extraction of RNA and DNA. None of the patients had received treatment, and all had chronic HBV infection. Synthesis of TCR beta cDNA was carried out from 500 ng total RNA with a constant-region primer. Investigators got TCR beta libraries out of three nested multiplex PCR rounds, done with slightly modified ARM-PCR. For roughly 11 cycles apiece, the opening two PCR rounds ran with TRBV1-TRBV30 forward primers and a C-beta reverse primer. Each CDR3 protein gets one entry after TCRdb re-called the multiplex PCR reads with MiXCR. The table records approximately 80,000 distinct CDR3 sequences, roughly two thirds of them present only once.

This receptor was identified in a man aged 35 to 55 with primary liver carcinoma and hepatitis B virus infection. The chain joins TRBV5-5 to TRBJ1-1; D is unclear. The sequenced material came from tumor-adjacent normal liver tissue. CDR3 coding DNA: TGTGCCAGCAGCCATGAGGGTGTGCGGTACACTGAAGCTTTCTTT. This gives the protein CASSHEGVRYTEAFF.